Below, 20 T cell receptor beta chains from the same sample are listed, as sequenced in a study of CXCR3-negative and CXCR3-positive naive CD8 T cells. Study conclusions and caveats: Against CXCR3-negative naive cells, CXCR3-positive naive cells showed more hydrophobic TRB CDR3s.

These receptors are not linked to any known antigen. Preparation of TRB cDNA libraries relied on 5' RACE carrying UMI labels. After re-calling the 5' RACE reads, TCRdb lists one entry per CDR3 protein, DNA absent. Its table lists around 7,500 distinct CDR3 sequences. Sequenced input: naive CXCR3+ CD8+ T cells from blood. Sample subset: CD45RO-CCR7+CD27+CD95- naive CD8+ T cells expressing CXCR3 (TNR3+). These receptors were collected from a human donor in good health. Some clones in this sample may be carry-over from other donors' samples.

The chain's CDR3 is CASSLSTGNTDTQYF. The chain carries TRBV7-9 and TRBJ2-3; the TRBD1 assignment by TCRdb is unverifiable without DNA. In germline, CDR1 is SEHNR, CDR2 FQNEAQ (reference sequence). This CDR3 has 15 residues.

The chain recombines TRBV11-2 with TRBJ2-1; the TCRdb D gene call, TRBD1, has no DNA to confirm it. There are 13 residues in the CDR3. Germline V gene sequence: CDR1 SGHAT, CDR2 FQNNGV. The CDR3 protein is CASSAGPYNEQFF.

Its frequency marks this clonotype as medium-sized. The chain is built from TRBV20-1 and TRBJ2-7; the TCRdb D gene call, TRBD1, has no DNA to confirm it. CDR1 is DFQATT and CDR2 is SNEGSKA in the germline V gene (reference sequence). The CDR3 length is 15 residues. The CDR3 here is CSARDQAGAGYEQYF.

The chain has TRBV14 and TRBJ2-7; TCRdb lists TRBD1, though no DNA is available to test this call. Germline CDR1 reads SGHDN; CDR2 reads FVKESK. There are 15 residues in the CDR3. The chain's CDR3 is CASSPLIGGAYEQYF.

Measured by frequency, this clonotype is medium-sized. The genes are TRBV27 and TRBJ1-5; TCRdb lists TRBD1, though no DNA is available to test this call. The CDR3 loop spans 15 amino acids. CDR1 and CDR2 from the germline V gene are MNHEY and SMNVEV (reference sequence). The CDR3: CASSLSVGANQPQHF.

The J gene is TRBJ2-7, the V gene TRBV28. Germline CDR1 MDHEN, CDR2 SYDVKM. CDR3 size: 12 residues. The chain's CDR3 is CARSWGIYEQYF. Variable domain in full (rest from reference TRBV28 and TRBJ2-7): DVKVTQSSRYLVKRTGEKVFLECVQDMDHENMFWYRQDPGLGLRLIYFSYDVKMKEKGDIPEGYSVSREKKERFSLILESASTNQTSMYLCARSWGIYEQYFGPGTRLTVT.

This clonotype shows up as medium-sized by frequency. The chain recombines TRBV9 with TRBJ1-2; absent DNA, TCRdb's TRBD1 call cannot be checked. From germline, CDR1 is SGDLS and CDR2 YYNGEE. CDR3 length: 13 amino acids. Here the CDR3 reads CASSPGHLYGYTF.

The V gene is TRBV29-1, the J gene TRBJ2-7. There are 12 residues in the CDR3. Germline assignment: CDR1 SQVTM and CDR2 ANQGSEA. The CDR3 protein is CSVLLEAAEQYF.

By frequency, this clonotype is medium-sized. The V and J genes are TRBV13 and TRBJ2-7; there is no DNA to check the TCRdb D call of TRBD1. This CDR3 contains 12 residues. Germline CDR1 PRHDT, CDR2 FYEKMQ (reference sequence). The CDR3 loop reads CASSSQGYEQYF.

This clonotype is deemed medium-sized by its frequency. J is TRBJ2-1 and V is TRBV7-6; without DNA, the TCRdb call of TRBD2 cannot be checked. The CDR3 consists of 17 residues. Per the germline V gene, CDR1 is SGHVS and CDR2 is FNYEAQ. The CDR3 spells CASSFTSDSDGYNEQFF.

This clonotype is deemed medium-sized by its frequency. The rearrangement uses TRBV6-2 or TRBV6-3 and TRBJ1-5. This CDR3 has 15 residues. Germline CDR1 and CDR2: MNHEY and SVGEGT. This CDR3 is CASSYLAAQYQPQHF.

The chain recombines TRBV11-1 with TRBJ2-1; the D gene TCRdb calls, TRBD2, cannot be checked with no DNA. Germline V gives CDR1 SGHAT, CDR2 FQDESV (reference sequence). The CDR3 has 17 amino acids. CDR3 sequence: CASRQLAGGPLGDEQFF.

Measured by frequency, this clonotype is medium-sized. The chain uses TRBV29-1 and TRBJ2-7. The germline V gene has CDR1 SQVTM and CDR2 ANQGSEA. This CDR3 region has 13 residues. The CDR3 protein is CSVERFENYEQYF.

The chain carries TRBV5-5 and TRBJ2-3; with no DNA, the TCRdb D assignment of TRBD1 cannot be verified. Germline values: CDR1 SGHKS, CDR2 YYEKEE (reference sequence). The CDR3 runs to 16 residues. The CDR3 region is CASSSDRKYRTDTQYF.

This clonotype ranks as medium-sized in terms of frequency. V and J are TRBV29-1 and TRBJ2-5; the TCRdb D gene call, TRBD1, has no DNA to confirm it. The CDR3 length is 14 residues. Germline V gives CDR1 SQVTM, CDR2 ANQGSEA. CDR3 region: CSVVGRGGEETQYF. The variable domain in full, completed from reference TRBV29-1 and TRBJ2-5, reads SAVISQKPSRDICQRGTSLTIQCQVDSQVTMMFWYRQQPGQSLTLIATANQGSEATYESGFVIDKFPISRPNLTFSTLTVSNMSPEDSSIYLCSVVGRGGEETQYFGPGTRLLVL.

The rearrangement joins TRBV29-1 to TRBJ2-1. The CDR3 is 13 residues long. CDR1 is SQVTM and CDR2 is ANQGSEA in the germline V gene. This CDR3 is CSVVDSTYNEQFF.

The rearrangement links TRBV20-1 to TRBJ2-7. The CDR3 loop spans 14 amino acids. The germline CDR1 and CDR2 sequences are DFQATT and SNEGSKA (reference sequence). CDR3 sequence: CSAAPDRISYEQYF.

This clonotype is classed as medium-sized by frequency. This chain uses TRBV29-1 with TRBJ2-2; as DNA is missing, the TRBD1 call by TCRdb cannot be tested. CDR1 and CDR2 from the germline V gene are SQVTM and ANQGSEA. This CDR3 has 15 residues. The CDR3 protein is CSVSRTGSNTGELFF.

By frequency, this clonotype is medium-sized. V and J are TRBV29-1 and TRBJ2-1; the TRBD2 assignment by TCRdb is unverifiable without DNA. The CDR3 runs to 13 residues. From germline, CDR1 is SQVTM and CDR2 ANQGSEA. The CDR3 protein is CSVGLAGYNEQFF.

By frequency, this clonotype is medium-sized (0.01 to 0.1%). The rearrangement uses TRBV12-3 or TRBV12-4 and TRBJ2-7; TCRdb's D gene call, TRBD1, goes unchecked for lack of DNA. The CDR3 runs to 13 residues. This CDR3 reads CASSPEGGYEQYF.